This TCR beta chain was profiled in a study of human T cells and chemical hapten exposure (dated by TCRdb to about 2021). With respect to the entire study: For sensitization, 2% DPC in acetone was applied to an approximately 2 cm by approximately 2 cm area of upper inner arm skin. Patients additionally received weekly therapeutic DPC doses to the scalp throughout the roughly 24-week study period. Patch testing was performed on the upper back with Finn chambers containing 0.01% DPC, and the patch tests were scored after 6 days according to International Contact Dermatitis Research Group standards. Most of the patients in the cohort were female, and the cohort covered alopecia areata with under or over 50% scalp involvement, alopecia totalis and alopecia universalis. Libraries were combined into a pool for sequencing, and differences in TCR yield between samples came mainly from small differences in library volumes within the pool. Peripheral blood TCR repertoire changes were tracked in vivo in alopecia patients during primary and secondary sensitization to the hapten diphenylcyclopropenone (DPC). Blood samples were taken from patients before sensitization (week 0) and then at 2, 6 and about 24 weeks after DPC sensitization. Some 29 alopecia patients provided blood for TCR sequencing at one to four time points (pre-sensitization, 2, 6 and 24 weeks).

Study-wide conclusions, independent of this receptor: Compared with pre-sensitization or healthy control sets, expanded TCRs formed significantly more large CDR3 similarity clusters, which is consistent with antigen-driven responses. After repeated subsampling, the strength of the expansion versus patch-test correlation and the threshold at which it became significant changed. Because all patients had alopecia, a presumed autoimmune disease, the immune response of the patients might differ from that of healthy individuals. The number of PT1 expanded TCRs positively correlated with patch test score, significant at thresholds 8, 16 and 32 but not 4. No change with DPC sensitization was found in the number of TCRs above 1 in 1000 frequency, and no evidence of global repertoire structure alterations was found.

The time point label of this sample denotes: patch test 1, 2 weeks after DPC sensitization. According to the study, the label for this sample's treatment or condition signals: therapeutic diphenylcyclopropenone sensitization with weekly scalp DPC. At each patch-test visit, blood was drawn before the patch test was applied. Patients were eligible if aged 18 to 70, diagnosed with alopecia and judged suitable for DPC therapy, and pregnant patients were excluded. Unfractionated whole blood was collected in Tempus Blood RNA tubes, and total RNA was extracted from that blood. On this clonotype itself: Its specific antigen is unknown. No base quality values were provided; no much bigger clone lies one nucleotide off.

Libraries were built with RACE. TCRdb records NextSeq 500 as the sequencer. During library preparation, unique molecular identifiers were attached to individual cDNA molecules so that TCRs could be counted quantitatively and reproducibly. From each blood RNA sample, both TCR alpha and TCR beta chains were sequenced. Per the authors' processing: The median number of TCRs per sample was 95,638, ranging from about 20,000 to 750,000. V, J and CDR3 annotation of the TCR reads was carried out using the Decombinator software suite. For PS versus PT1 abundance plots, all samples were subsampled to the same number of TCRs (28,000). TCRs were defined as expanded if absent before sensitization and observed at least eight times at the 2-week time point. Through fastp at Q25 and MiXCR, TCRdb rebuilt clones from the public reads, retaining in-frame beta chains. Each CDR3 protein appears once, grouped with its most common genes and DNA. The V and J calls follow TCRdb's processing rather than the paper's. In all, the sample holds about 56,000 distinct CDR3 sequences, and around 9.3% of those were seen once. Of the sample, about 14% falls within the top ten clones.

Measured from the cysteine to the phenylalanine, the CDR3 is 22 residues long. Only CDR3 DNA is held: 66 bases, read in frame from base 1. The receptor chain draws on TRBV21-1 and TRBJ1-1. TRBV21-1 is recorded as a pseudogene. This material consisted of whole blood, taken in connection with sensitization to the hapten diphenylcyclopropenone (DPC). The TCR originated in a woman aged 35 to 49 with alopecia areata. Some clones in this sample may be carry-over from other donors' samples. The CDR3 amino acid sequence is: CASSKGEVVGPDRLKMNTEAFF. The DNA reads TGTGCCAGCAGCAAAGGGGAGGTTGTGGGGCCAGATCGACTAAAAATGAACACTGAAGCTTTCTTT.